Reported below is one T cell receptor beta chain. Antigen unknown. The data stem from a study of cytomegalovirus exposure and HLA in healthy donors. Findings and limits, study-wide: About 87% or about 30% of the time was how often most TCR beta V segments were productive, according to an earlier analysis. Common viral pathogens seemed to be connected with several of the most significant clusters, according to a later analysis.

Primers included in the PCR were 60 Vbeta and 13 Jbeta primers. In the original workflow: There were about 80 million unique TCR beta chains by a later count, and 10 million to 12 million of them were shared. Method: immunoSEQ multiplex PCR; TCRdb's copy keeps in-frame clones and lacks some. The V and J calls and clone size come from that table; D and trimming were worked out from the DNA. Of under 200,000 clones in the sample, 87% were seen once. CDR1 is SGHTA, CDR2 FQGNSA, per germline. This CDR3 comprises 12 residues. V gave up 5 bases and J gave up 6 bases, with 11 bases separating them. Material for sequencing was PBMCs. The chain combines TRBV7-2 with TRBJ2-7; no firm D call. This clonotype originated in a woman in her thirties in good health and CMV-seronegative. This CDR3 reads CASSPGRSEQYF. The CDR3 DNA reads as TGTGCCAGCAGCCCTGGGCGCTCCGAGCAGTACTTC.